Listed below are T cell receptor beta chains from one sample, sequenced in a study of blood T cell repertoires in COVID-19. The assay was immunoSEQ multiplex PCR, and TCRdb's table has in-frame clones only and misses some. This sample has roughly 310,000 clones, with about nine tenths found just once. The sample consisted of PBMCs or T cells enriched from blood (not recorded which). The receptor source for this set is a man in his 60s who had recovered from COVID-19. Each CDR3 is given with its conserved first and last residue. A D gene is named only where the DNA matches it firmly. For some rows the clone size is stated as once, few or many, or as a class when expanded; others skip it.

cdr3_nt: TGCGCCAGCAGCTTTGGGGGGGCTGTGAACACTGAAGCTTTCTTT
cdr3_aa: CASSFGGAVNTEAFF
clone_size: -
cdr3_length: 15
j_call: TRBJ1-1
v_call: TRBV5-1
d_call: -

cdr3_nt: TGTGCCAGCAGCTCGGTCGTGGGGCAGTCAAATACGCAGTATTTT
cdr3_aa: CASSSVVGQSNTQYF
clone_size: -
cdr3_length: 15
j_call: TRBJ2-3
v_call: TRBV5-4
d_call: -

cdr3_nt: TGTGCCAGTAGTATTTTGCAGTACAATCAGCCCCAGCATTTT
cdr3_aa: CASSILQYNQPQHF
clone_size: -
cdr3_length: 14
j_call: TRBJ1-5
v_call: TRBV19
d_call: -

cdr3_nt: TGCGCCAGCTCCGGGACAGCCAAAAAGAACACTGAAGCTTTCTTT
cdr3_aa: CASSGTAKKNTEAFF
clone_size: -
cdr3_length: 15
j_call: TRBJ1-1
v_call: TRBV5-1
d_call: TRBD1

cdr3_nt: TGTGCCAGCAGCTTAACAGGGTTGGCTAATGAAAAACTGTTTTTT
cdr3_aa: CASSLTGLANEKLFF
clone_size: -
cdr3_length: 15
j_call: TRBJ1-4
v_call: TRBV7-9
d_call: -

cdr3_nt: TGTGCCAGTAGTCAACAGACAGGGTATAGTATTGGTCAGCCCCAGCATTTT
cdr3_aa: CASSQQTGYSIGQPQHF
clone_size: -
cdr3_length: 17
j_call: TRBJ1-5
v_call: TRBV19
d_call: TRBD1

cdr3_nt: TGTGCCAGCAGCTCATATCCCCTTGATAGCGGGAAACTCTACGAGCAGTACTTC
cdr3_aa: CASSSYPLDSGKLYEQYF
clone_size: -
cdr3_length: 18
j_call: TRBJ2-7
v_call: TRBV7-9
d_call: TRBD2

cdr3_nt: TGTGCCAGCTCAGGGGAGGGCGGTGAGCAGTTCTTC
cdr3_aa: CASSGEGGEQFF
clone_size: -
cdr3_length: 12
j_call: TRBJ2-1
v_call: TRBV18
d_call: TRBD2

cdr3_nt: TGTGCCAGCAGGATGAGAGGGGGCACTGAAGCTTTCTTT
cdr3_aa: CASRMRGGTEAFF
clone_size: -
cdr3_length: 13
j_call: TRBJ1-1
v_call: TRBV6-5
d_call: -

cdr3_nt: TGTGCCTGGAGTGAGCGGGGAGTTGGTAATGAAAAACTGTTTTTT
cdr3_aa: CAWSERGVGNEKLFF
clone_size: once
cdr3_length: 15
j_call: TRBJ1-4
v_call: TRBV30
d_call: -

cdr3_nt: TGTGCCATCAGGAAGACAGGGCTTCACGGGGAGCTGTTTTTT
cdr3_aa: CAIRKTGLHGELFF
clone_size: -
cdr3_length: 14
j_call: TRBJ2-2
v_call: TRBV10-3
d_call: TRBD1

cdr3_nt: TGTGCCAGCAGCCAAGCCCGACAGGGGCTTAATGAAAAACTGTTTTTT
cdr3_aa: CASSQARQGLNEKLFF
clone_size: -
cdr3_length: 16
j_call: TRBJ1-4
v_call: TRBV4-2
d_call: TRBD1

cdr3_nt: TGTGCCAGCAGCGGCGGGGGGACAGGGGGCCAAGAGACCCAGTACTTC
cdr3_aa: CASSGGGTGGQETQYF
clone_size: -
cdr3_length: 16
j_call: TRBJ2-5
v_call: TRBV5-4
d_call: TRBD1

cdr3_nt: TGCGCCAGCAGCCAAGAGATAGCGGGAGTGATAAATGAGCAGTTCTTC
cdr3_aa: CASSQEIAGVINEQFF
clone_size: -
cdr3_length: 16
j_call: TRBJ2-1
v_call: TRBV4-1
d_call: TRBD2

cdr3_nt: TGTGCCATTGGGAGACTAGCGGGGGCCTCGGATGAGCAGTTCTTC
cdr3_aa: CAIGRLAGASDEQFF
clone_size: -
cdr3_length: 15
j_call: TRBJ2-1
v_call: TRBV10-3
d_call: TRBD2

cdr3_nt: TGTGCCAGCTCACCAGAAACTAGCGGGAGTCGAGAGCAGTACTTC
cdr3_aa: CASSPETSGSREQYF
clone_size: few
cdr3_length: 15
j_call: TRBJ2-7
v_call: TRBV18
d_call: TRBD2

cdr3_nt: TGTGCCAGCGCCTTAAAACAGGGCGCTCGAGGCTACACCTTC
cdr3_aa: CASALKQGARGYTF
clone_size: -
cdr3_length: 14
j_call: TRBJ1-2
v_call: TRBV2
d_call: -

cdr3_nt: TGTGCCACCAGCAACCGTCAGGGGTCCTTCCAGAACTATGGCTACACCTTC
cdr3_aa: CATSNRQGSFQNYGYTF
clone_size: once
cdr3_length: 17
j_call: TRBJ1-2
v_call: TRBV15
d_call: -

cdr3_nt: TGTGCCAGCACAAGCGGGGCTTCCACAGATACGCAGTATTTT
cdr3_aa: CASTSGASTDTQYF
clone_size: -
cdr3_length: 14
j_call: TRBJ2-3
v_call: TRBV11-3
d_call: TRBD2

cdr3_nt: TGTGCCAGTAGTATTTTAGCAGGGGCTTCGTACGAGCAGTACTTC
cdr3_aa: CASSILAGASYEQYF
clone_size: -
cdr3_length: 15
j_call: TRBJ2-7
v_call: TRBV19
d_call: -

cdr3_nt: TGTGCCAGCAGTTTGGGGGGCTCTGGAAACACCATATATTTT
cdr3_aa: CASSLGGSGNTIYF
clone_size: -
cdr3_length: 14
j_call: TRBJ1-3
v_call: TRBV28
d_call: -

cdr3_nt: TGTGCCAGCAGCTTAAACTTACAAGAGACCCAGTACTTC
cdr3_aa: CASSLNLQETQYF
clone_size: -
cdr3_length: 13
j_call: TRBJ2-5
v_call: TRBV11-3
d_call: -

cdr3_nt: TGTGCCAGCTCAATGGGACAGGGGCCTAATTCACCCCTCCACTTT
cdr3_aa: CASSMGQGPNSPLHF
clone_size: few
cdr3_length: 15
j_call: TRBJ1-6
v_call: TRBV18
d_call: TRBD1

cdr3_nt: TGTGCCAGCAGTCCGGGGGGCTCCCCCTACAATGAGCAGTTCTTC
cdr3_aa: CASSPGGSPYNEQFF
clone_size: -
cdr3_length: 15
j_call: TRBJ2-1
v_call: TRBV6-2/TRBV6-3
d_call: -

cdr3_nt: TGCAGTGCTAGTCAATCTAGGGGAGGGAATTCACCCCTCCACTTT
cdr3_aa: CSASQSRGGNSPLHF
clone_size: -
cdr3_length: 15
j_call: TRBJ1-6
v_call: TRBV20-1
d_call: -

cdr3_nt: TGTGCCAGCAGCCAAGCCGGGGTGGGTAATTCACCCCTCCACTTT
cdr3_aa: CASSQAGVGNSPLHF
clone_size: -
cdr3_length: 15
j_call: TRBJ1-6
v_call: TRBV3-1/TRBV3-2
d_call: -

cdr3_nt: TGTGCCAGCAGTTTCCAGGTAGATCAGCCCCAGCATTTT
cdr3_aa: CASSFQVDQPQHF
clone_size: -
cdr3_length: 13
j_call: TRBJ1-5
v_call: TRBV12-3/TRBV12-4
d_call: -

cdr3_nt: TGTGCCAGCAGCTTAGCTAGCGGGAGGAAAACCGGGGAGCTGTTTTTT
cdr3_aa: CASSLASGRKTGELFF
clone_size: -
cdr3_length: 16
j_call: TRBJ2-2
v_call: TRBV7-9
d_call: TRBD2

cdr3_nt: TGTGCCAGCAGCAAGAGACTAGCGGGGTCCGGAGATACGCAGTATTTT
cdr3_aa: CASSKRLAGSGDTQYF
clone_size: -
cdr3_length: 16
j_call: TRBJ2-3
v_call: TRBV7-2
d_call: TRBD2

cdr3_nt: TGTGCCAGCAGCTTGAGTGGGGACAGGGGGCCAAGGAACACTGAAGCTTTCTTT
cdr3_aa: CASSLSGDRGPRNTEAFF
clone_size: -
cdr3_length: 18
j_call: TRBJ1-1
v_call: TRBV11-2
d_call: TRBD1

cdr3_nt: TGTGCCAGCAGCTCGACAGCAATTGTCTACGAGCAGTACTTC
cdr3_aa: CASSSTAIVYEQYF
clone_size: -
cdr3_length: 14
j_call: TRBJ2-7
v_call: TRBV7-8
d_call: -

cdr3_nt: TGCGCCAGCAGCTTGCAGGGCCTTAACTACGAGCAGTACTTC
cdr3_aa: CASSLQGLNYEQYF
clone_size: -
cdr3_length: 14
j_call: TRBJ2-7
v_call: TRBV5-1
d_call: -

cdr3_nt: TGCGCCAGCAGCCACCGACGGTACCGGGGATACTCCTACGAGCAGTACTTC
cdr3_aa: CASSHRRYRGYSYEQYF
clone_size: -
cdr3_length: 17
j_call: TRBJ2-7
v_call: TRBV4-3
d_call: -

cdr3_nt: TGTGCCAGCAGCAAGACTAGTCCAGATACGCAGTATTTT
cdr3_aa: CASSKTSPDTQYF
clone_size: -
cdr3_length: 13
j_call: TRBJ2-3
v_call: TRBV13
d_call: -

cdr3_nt: TGTGCCAGCAGTGGGGGACTAGCGGGTGGGTCCTACGAGCAGTACTTC
cdr3_aa: CASSGGLAGGSYEQYF
clone_size: -
cdr3_length: 16
j_call: TRBJ2-7
v_call: TRBV6-1
d_call: TRBD2

cdr3_nt: TGTGCCACCAGTGATCGTGCAAGCGGGGGTGGTGCAGATACGCAGTATTTT
cdr3_aa: CATSDRASGGGADTQYF
clone_size: -
cdr3_length: 17
j_call: TRBJ2-3
v_call: TRBV24-1
d_call: TRBD2

cdr3_nt: TGTGCCAGTAGTACCGGGACAGGGTTGTCCGGGGAGCTGTTTTTT
cdr3_aa: CASSTGTGLSGELFF
clone_size: -
cdr3_length: 15
j_call: TRBJ2-2
v_call: TRBV19
d_call: TRBD1

cdr3_nt: TGTGCCAGCAGCCAAACCGGGACAGCTAATTCACCCCTCCACTTT
cdr3_aa: CASSQTGTANSPLHF
clone_size: -
cdr3_length: 15
j_call: TRBJ1-6
v_call: TRBV3-1/TRBV3-2
d_call: TRBD1

cdr3_nt: TGTGCCAGCAGCTTAGATTCGGTCTACGAGCAGTACTTC
cdr3_aa: CASSLDSVYEQYF
clone_size: -
cdr3_length: 13
j_call: TRBJ2-7
v_call: TRBV11-2
d_call: -

cdr3_nt: TGTGCCAGCAGCTTAGAGGTAGTCAGGGCGGAGACCCAGTACTTC
cdr3_aa: CASSLEVVRAETQYF
clone_size: -
cdr3_length: 15
j_call: TRBJ2-5
v_call: TRBV7-6
d_call: -

cdr3_nt: TGTGCCAGCAGCCAACTCCCAGGGGGGCGGGGTGGCTACACCTTC
cdr3_aa: CASSQLPGGRGGYTF
clone_size: -
cdr3_length: 15
j_call: TRBJ1-2
v_call: TRBV3-1/TRBV3-2
d_call: TRBD1

cdr3_nt: TGTGCCAGCAGCGTAGTAAGCAACTATGGCTACACCTTC
cdr3_aa: CASSVVSNYGYTF
clone_size: -
cdr3_length: 13
j_call: TRBJ1-2
v_call: TRBV9
d_call: -

cdr3_nt: TGTGCCAGCAGTTCTAGCGGGAGGGCCTACAATGAGCAGTTCTTC
cdr3_aa: CASSSSGRAYNEQFF
clone_size: -
cdr3_length: 15
j_call: TRBJ2-1
v_call: TRBV27
d_call: TRBD2

cdr3_nt: TGTGCCAGCAGCGCGGACAAGGGCGGATACTATAATTCACCCCTCCACTTT
cdr3_aa: CASSADKGGYYNSPLHF
clone_size: -
cdr3_length: 17
j_call: TRBJ1-6
v_call: TRBV7-2
d_call: -

cdr3_nt: TGTGCCAGCAGCCCGGTTACAGGGGCGATCGATGAGCAGTTCTTC
cdr3_aa: CASSPVTGAIDEQFF
clone_size: once
cdr3_length: 15
j_call: TRBJ2-1
v_call: TRBV11-2
d_call: TRBD1

cdr3_nt: TGTGCCAGCAGCCTGGGACAGGGGATTTACAATGAGCAGTTCTTC
cdr3_aa: CASSLGQGIYNEQFF
clone_size: -
cdr3_length: 15
j_call: TRBJ2-1
v_call: TRBV5-6
d_call: TRBD1

cdr3_nt: TGTGCCAGCTCACCGCTGGAGACTAGCGATCGAAAGGACAATGAGCAGTTCTTC
cdr3_aa: CASSPLETSDRKDNEQFF
clone_size: few
cdr3_length: 18
j_call: TRBJ2-1
v_call: TRBV18
d_call: TRBD2

cdr3_nt: TGTGCCAGCAGCTTGGGCAGGGCAAGCAATCAGCCCCAGCATTTT
cdr3_aa: CASSLGRASNQPQHF
clone_size: -
cdr3_length: 15
j_call: TRBJ1-5
v_call: TRBV7-2
d_call: -

cdr3_nt: TGTGCCAGTAGTATAGGGGGGGATCAGCCCCAGCATTTT
cdr3_aa: CASSIGGDQPQHF
clone_size: -
cdr3_length: 13
j_call: TRBJ1-5
v_call: TRBV19
d_call: -

cdr3_nt: TGTGCCAGCAGCGTAGCCGGGGACAGGGGTGAAGCTTTCTTT
cdr3_aa: CASSVAGDRGEAFF
clone_size: -
cdr3_length: 14
j_call: TRBJ1-1
v_call: TRBV9
d_call: TRBD1

cdr3_nt: TGTGCCAGCAGCGAGGAGACAGGGGGCCAGCCCCAGCATTTT
cdr3_aa: CASSEETGGQPQHF
clone_size: few
cdr3_length: 14
j_call: TRBJ1-5
v_call: TRBV21-1
d_call: -

cdr3_nt: TGCGCCAGCAGTCCCTTTCGGGGAGTAGGGGAGCAGTACTTC
cdr3_aa: CASSPFRGVGEQYF
clone_size: -
cdr3_length: 14
j_call: TRBJ2-7
v_call: TRBV4-3
d_call: -

cdr3_nt: TGTGCCAGCAGTCAGGGCTGGAGCAATCAGCCCCAGCATTTT
cdr3_aa: CASSQGWSNQPQHF
clone_size: -
cdr3_length: 14
j_call: TRBJ1-5
v_call: TRBV7-9
d_call: -

cdr3_nt: TGTGCCAGCTCCGGCGGGAGGGACACGTCCTATGGCTACACCTTC
cdr3_aa: CASSGGRDTSYGYTF
clone_size: -
cdr3_length: 15
j_call: TRBJ1-2
v_call: TRBV2
d_call: -